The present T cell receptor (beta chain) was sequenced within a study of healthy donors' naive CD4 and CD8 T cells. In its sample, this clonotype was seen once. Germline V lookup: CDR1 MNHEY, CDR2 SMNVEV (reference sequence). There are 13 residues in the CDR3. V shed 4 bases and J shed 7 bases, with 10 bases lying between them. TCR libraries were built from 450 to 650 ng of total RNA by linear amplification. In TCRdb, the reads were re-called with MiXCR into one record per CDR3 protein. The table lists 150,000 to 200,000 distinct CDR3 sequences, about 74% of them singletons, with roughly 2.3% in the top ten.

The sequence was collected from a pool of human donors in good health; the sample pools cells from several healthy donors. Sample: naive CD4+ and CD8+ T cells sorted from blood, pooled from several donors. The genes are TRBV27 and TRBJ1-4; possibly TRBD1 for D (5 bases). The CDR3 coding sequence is TGTGCCAGCAGTTCAGGACAACCTGAAAAACTGTTTTTT. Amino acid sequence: CASSSGQPEKLFF. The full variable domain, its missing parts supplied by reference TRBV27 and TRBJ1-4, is EAQVTQNPRYLITVTGKKLTVTCSQNMNHEYMSWYRQDPGLGLRQIYYSMNVEVTDKGDVPEGYKVSRKEKRNFPLILESPSPNQTSLYFCASSSGQPEKLFFGSGTQLSVL.